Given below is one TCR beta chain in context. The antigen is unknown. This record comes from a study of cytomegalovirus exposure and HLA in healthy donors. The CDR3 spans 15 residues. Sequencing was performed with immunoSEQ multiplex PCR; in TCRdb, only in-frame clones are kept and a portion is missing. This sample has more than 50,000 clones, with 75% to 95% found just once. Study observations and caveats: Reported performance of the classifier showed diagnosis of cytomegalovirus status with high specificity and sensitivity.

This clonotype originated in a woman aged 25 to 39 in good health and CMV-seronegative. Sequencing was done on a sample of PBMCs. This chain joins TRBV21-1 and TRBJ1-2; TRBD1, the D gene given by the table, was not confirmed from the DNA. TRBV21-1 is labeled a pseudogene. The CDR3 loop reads CASSSPGQAGYGYTF. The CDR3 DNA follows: TGTGCCAGCAGCTCCCCGGGACAGGCGGGCTATGGCTACACCTTC.